A selection of T cell receptor beta chains follows, all from one sample in a study of shared clonotypes between healthy human individuals. Profiled with immunoSEQ multiplex PCR; TCRdb holds only in-frame clones, not every one. Among some 1 million clones listed, under 80% were seen once. Sequencing was performed on memory CD4+ T cells sorted from blood. The receptors shown here come from a man younger than 35 in good health. Each CDR3 is given with its conserved first and last residue. A D gene is named only where the DNA matches it firmly. Rows give clone size only sometimes, using once, few, many, or a class for an expanded clone.

TRBJ1-2	14	TRBD1	TRBV28	NA	TGTGCCAGCAAGGGGGGACAGGGGAACTATGGCTACACCTTC	CASKGGQGNYGYTF
TRBJ1-2	14	TRBD1	TRBV5-8	once	TGTGCCAGCAGCTCGCGACAGGGAGGGTATGGCTACACCTTC	CASSSRQGGYGYTF
TRBJ1-3	13	NA	TRBV30	NA	TGTGCCTGGACCGGGACCCCTGGAAACACCATATATTTT	CAWTGTPGNTIYF
TRBJ2-7	13	TRBD2	TRBV19	NA	TGTGCCAGTAGCCTTGGTAGCGGGTACGAGCAGTACTTC	CASSLGSGYEQYF
TRBJ1-6	13	NA	TRBV9	few	TGTGCCAGCAGCGTAGGAGGGGATTCACCCCTCCACTTT	CASSVGGDSPLHF
TRBJ2-7	14	NA	TRBV6-1	NA	TGTGCCAGCAGTGAAGGCGGCAATCCTTACGAGCAGTACTTC	CASSEGGNPYEQYF
TRBJ2-1	13	TRBD2	TRBV5-1	NA	TGCGCCAGCAGTCCCGGGACTAGCAATGAGCAGTTCTTC	CASSPGTSNEQFF
TRBJ2-1	14	NA	TRBV7-3	NA	TGTGCCAGCAGCTTAAGCGACGTTCGAGATGAGCAGTTCTTC	CASSLSDVRDEQFF
TRBJ2-5	16	NA	TRBV1	NA	TGCACCAGCAGCCAAGCTAGCGGGGGGGAGAAAAAGACCCAGTACTTC	CTSSQASGGEKKTQYF
TRBJ2-7	16	NA	TRBV11-2	NA	TGTGCCAGCAGCTTAGGACCGGGGAGGTCATTCTACGAGCAGTACTTC	CASSLGPGRSFYEQYF
TRBJ2-1	12	NA	TRBV5-4	NA	TGTGCCAGCAGCTTGGTAGGGGCTGAGCAGTTCTTC	CASSLVGAEQFF
TRBJ1-5	16	NA	TRBV21-1	NA	TGTGCCAGCAGCAAAGGCCCTTCAGGGGGGAATCAGCCCCAGCATTTT	CASSKGPSGGNQPQHF
TRBJ2-7	15	NA	TRBV10-2	NA	TGCGCCAGCAGTGAGTATATTAGCGCAACCTACGAGCAGTACTTC	CASSEYISATYEQYF
TRBJ2-3	14	NA	TRBV5-1	NA	TGCGCCAGCACCCAGGACTCGGGCACAGATACGCAGTATTTT	CASTQDSGTDTQYF
TRBJ2-3	15	NA	TRBV5-6	NA	TGTGCCAGCAGCTTGGGACTCACAACGGGAGATACGCAGTATTTT	CASSLGLTTGDTQYF
TRBJ1-6	15	TRBD1	TRBV4-3	NA	TGCGCCAGCAGCGCGAACAGGGGGGAAAATTCACCCCTCCACTTT	CASSANRGENSPLHF
TRBJ2-3	14	TRBD2	TRBV6-4	many	TGTGCCAGCAGTGATAACGGGGGGTCAGATACGCAGTATTTT	CASSDNGGSDTQYF
TRBJ2-1	15	TRBD1	TRBV5-4	many	TGTGCCAGCAGCTTGGGGACAGGGGGCTACAATGAGCAGTTCTTC	CASSLGTGGYNEQFF
TRBJ2-4	14	TRBD1	TRBV9	NA	TGTGCCAGCAGCGTAGGGACAGGGATGGACATTCAGTACTTC	CASSVGTGMDIQYF
TRBJ2-3	15	TRBD2	TRBV27	NA	TGTGCCAGCAGTTTAGGGGCGGGAGGGTTAGATACGCAGTATTTT	CASSLGAGGLDTQYF
TRBJ2-7	13	NA	TRBV15	NA	TGTGCCACCAGCAGAGACGGCCACTACGAGCAGTACTTC	CATSRDGHYEQYF
TRBJ2-6	14	NA	TRBV30	NA	TGTGCCTGGACAGGGGAAGCTGGGGCCAACGTCCTGACTTTC	CAWTGEAGANVLTF
TRBJ1-2	13	NA	TRBV2	NA	TGTGCCAGCAGTCAGGGAGTCAACTATGGCTACACCTTC	CASSQGVNYGYTF
TRBJ2-7	14	TRBD1	TRBV10-1	NA	TGCGCCAGCAGCGTCGGGACAGTACCCCACGAGCAGTACTTC	CASSVGTVPHEQYF
TRBJ2-3	15	TRBD1	TRBV11-3	NA	TGTGCCAGCAGCTTTTCGACAGGGCTGACAGATACGCAGTATTTT	CASSFSTGLTDTQYF
TRBJ2-1	14	NA	TRBV18	NA	TGTGCCAGCTCGCCCGATAGTGCTCCGTCCCGCGAGTTCTTC	CASSPDSAPSREFF
TRBJ1-2	15	TRBD1	TRBV7-9	NA	TGTGCCAGCAGCTTAGCCGGACAGGGGGCGTACGGCTACACCTTC	CASSLAGQGAYGYTF
TRBJ2-3	15	TRBD1	TRBV5-4	NA	TGTGCCAGCAGCTCCGGGACAGGGGCAATAGATACGCAGTATTTT	CASSSGTGAIDTQYF
TRBJ2-7	15	NA	TRBV6-5	NA	TGTGCCAGCACTCGGGACGGTCCTAGCTCCTACGAGCAGTACTTC	CASTRDGPSSYEQYF
TRBJ1-1	14	NA	TRBV7-3	NA	TGTGCCAGCAGCTCAGGGGTACAGGGCACTGAAGCTTTCTTT	CASSSGVQGTEAFF
TRBJ1-2	14	TRBD1	TRBV6-5	NA	TGTGCCAGCAGTCGAGGGACAGGGGATTATGGCTACACCTTC	CASSRGTGDYGYTF
TRBJ2-7	15	TRBD1	TRBV5-1	NA	TGCGCCAGCAGCTCGGGACAGGGAGCTTCTGAAGAGCAGTACTTC	CASSSGQGASEEQYF
TRBJ2-5	13	TRBD2	TRBV6-5	few	TGTGCCAGCACTGCTAGCGGTAAAGAGACCCAGTACTTC	CASTASGKETQYF
TRBJ2-7	13	NA	TRBV7-2	few	TGTGCCAGCAATCGATTGGGAGGCTACGAGCAGTACTTC	CASNRLGGYEQYF
TRBJ1-1	13	NA	TRBV28	NA	TGTGCCAGCAGTTTTCGACGGAACACTGAAGCTTTCTTT	CASSFRRNTEAFF
TRBJ1-4	16	TRBD1	TRBV7-8	NA	TGTGCCAGCAGGGACGCCTTGGGGACAGGGGGTGAAAAACTGTTTTTT	CASRDALGTGGEKLFF
TRBJ2-1	16	TRBD2	TRBV5-6	NA	TGTGCCAGCAGCTGGGGACTAGCGGGCCTCCACAATGAGCAGTTCTTC	CASSWGLAGLHNEQFF
TRBJ2-5	13	NA	TRBV5-1	NA	TGCGCCAGCAGCCGGGGTACAGGGGAGACCCAGTACTTC	CASSRGTGETQYF